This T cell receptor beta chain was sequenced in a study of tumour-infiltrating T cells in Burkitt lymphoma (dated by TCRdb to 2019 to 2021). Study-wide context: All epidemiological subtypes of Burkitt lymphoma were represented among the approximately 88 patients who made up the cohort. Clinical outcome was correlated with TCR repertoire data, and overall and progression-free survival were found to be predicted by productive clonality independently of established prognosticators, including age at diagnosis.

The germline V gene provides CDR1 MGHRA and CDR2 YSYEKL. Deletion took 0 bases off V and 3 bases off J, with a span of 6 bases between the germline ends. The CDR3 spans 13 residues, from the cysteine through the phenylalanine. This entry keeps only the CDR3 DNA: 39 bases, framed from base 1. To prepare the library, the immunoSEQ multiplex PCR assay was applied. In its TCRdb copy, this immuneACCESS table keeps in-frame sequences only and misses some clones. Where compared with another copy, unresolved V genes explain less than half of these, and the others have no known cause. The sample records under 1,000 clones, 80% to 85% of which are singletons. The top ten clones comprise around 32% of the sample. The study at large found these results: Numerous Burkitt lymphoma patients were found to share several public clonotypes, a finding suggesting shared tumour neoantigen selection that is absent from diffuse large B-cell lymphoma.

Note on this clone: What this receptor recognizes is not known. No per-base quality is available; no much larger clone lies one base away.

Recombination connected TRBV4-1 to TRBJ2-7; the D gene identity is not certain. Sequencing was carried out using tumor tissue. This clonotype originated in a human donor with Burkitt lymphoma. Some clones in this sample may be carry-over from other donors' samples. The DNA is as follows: TGCGCCAGCAGCCAAGACCTACTCTACGAGCAGTACTTC. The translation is CASSQDLLYEQYF.